The 27 T cell receptor beta chains below were found in one sample sequenced in a study of patients and donors after allogeneic stem cell transplantation. From the RT-PCR reads, TCRdb called clonotypes with MiXCR, one entry per CDR3 protein. Here the sample spans roughly 200,000 distinct CDR3 sequences, roughly two fifths being singletons. Sequencing was carried out using blood, either unsorted or a sorted T cell fraction (not recorded which). The receptors stem from a human donor who was either an allogeneic HSCT recipient or a stem cell or donor lymphocyte infusion donor (not recorded which). It is not recorded whose cells these are; they may come from a transplant donor.

The V call is TRBV15, the J call TRBJ1-1; D uncertain. CDR1 LNHNV and CDR2 YYDKDF come from the germline V gene (reference sequence). Trimming pared 8 bases from V and 4 bases from J, leaving 8 bases between. The length of the CDR3 is 11 residues. CDR3 DNA: TGTGCCACCGGGGAGGGCACTGAAGCTTTCTTT. Translation: CATGEGTEAFF. The variable domain in full, with the rest retrieved from reference TRBV15 and TRBJ1-1, is DAMVIQNPRYQVTQFGKPVTLSCSQTLNHNVMYWYQQKSSQAPKLLFHYYDKDFNNEADTPDNFQSRRPNTSFCFLDIRSPGLGDTAMYLCATGEGTEAFFGQGTRLTVV.

The chain uses TRBV21-1 and TRBJ1-5. TRBV21-1 is recorded as a pseudogene. This CDR3 has 14 residues. The CDR3 DNA reads TGTGCCAGCAGCAAAGTCGGGGTCCTAAGGCCCCAGCATTTT. This gives the protein CASSKVGVLRPQHF.

This clonotype occurred a few times. The chain couples TRBV5-1 to TRBJ1-1; D not certain. CDR1 SGHRS and CDR2 YFSETQ come from the germline V gene. The V and J ends lost 0 bases and 4 bases respectively, with 13 bases between them. The CDR3 length is 15 residues. This CDR3 is CASSLGLQVGTEAFF. The CDR3 DNA sequence: TGCGCCAGCAGCTTGGGACTCCAAGTGGGCACTGAAGCTTTCTTT.

The DNA of the CDR3 is TGCGCCAGCAGCTTGGCCGGGGGCACAGATACGCAGTATTTT. As protein: CASSLAGGTDTQYF. This sequence joins TRBV5-1 and TRBJ2-3, with D perhaps TRBD2 (5 bases). V was trimmed by 0 bases and J by 1 base, leaving 6 bases between them. The germline CDR1 and CDR2 sequences are SGHRS and YFSETQ. This CDR3 is 14 amino acids long.

Only one count was recorded for this clonotype. The V and J genes are TRBV5-1 and TRBJ2-3; no firm D call. The CDR3 extends over 14 amino acids. V gave up 2 bases and J gave up 6 bases, with 13 bases separating them. Germline V lookup: CDR1 SGHRS, CDR2 YFSETQ. CDR3 sequence reads: CASSLGRVGDTQYF. In nucleotides, the CDR3 is TGCGCCAGCAGCTTAGGCAGAGTCGGCGATACGCAGTATTTT.

This clonotype appeared a single time. The rearrangement links TRBV12-3 or TRBV12-4 to TRBJ2-4, with D maybe TRBD1 (6 bases). Trimming stripped 5 bases from V and 9 bases from J, with 20 bases between. The CDR3 runs to 15 residues. The CDR3, as DNA: TGTGCCAGCAGTAGGGAAGACCGAAGGGGGACCATTCAGTACTTC. Amino acids: CASSREDRRGTIQYF.

The V gene is TRBV20-1, the J gene TRBJ2-7; no definite D call. V lost 2 bases and J lost 4, with 9 bases in between. There are 12 residues in the CDR3. Germline values: CDR1 DFQATT, CDR2 SNEGSKA (reference sequence). CDR3 loop: CSARLLGYEQYF. The CDR3 DNA is TGCAGTGCTAGACTATTGGGGTACGAGCAGTACTTC.

V and J are TRBV29-1 and TRBJ2-7; TRBD1 matches at 10 bases. The ends lost 4 bases at V and 2 bases at J; junction bases unmatched: 8. The CDR3 extends over 15 amino acids. Germline V gene data show CDR1 as SQVTM and CDR2 as ANQGSEA. The CDR3 spells CSVVLRDRGPYEQYF. CDR3 nucleotides: TGCAGCGTTGTCCTCCGGGACAGGGGACCCTACGAGCAGTACTTC.

This clonotype has more than one count but fewer than ten. The chain carries TRBV20-1 and TRBJ1-6, with 8 bases aligning to TRBD1. This CDR3 spans 13 amino acids. Per germline, CDR1 DFQATT and CDR2 SNEGSKA (reference sequence). V dropped 4 bases and J dropped 8; count of bases not matched to a gene: 4. The CDR3 DNA is TGCAGTGCTATAACAGGGGGGTATTCACCCCTCCACTTT. Protein: CSAITGGYSPLHF.

This chain joins TRBV10-3 and TRBJ1-2, with 10 bases aligning to TRBD1. Germline lookup yields CDR1 ENHRY and CDR2 SYGVKD. The CDR3 consists of 16 residues. Trimming cost V 3 bases and J 8 bases; bases outside gene matches: 12. The CDR3 here is CAISDPPGQGIKGYTF. In DNA, the CDR3 is TGTGCCATCAGTGACCCCCCGGGACAGGGGATTAAAGGCTACACCTTC.

The chain is built from TRBV12-3 or TRBV12-4 and TRBJ2-3, with 7 nucleotides matching TRBD1. Trimming took 5 bases from V and 2 from J; bases not matched to a gene: 4. This CDR3 has 14 amino acids. In DNA, the CDR3 is TGTGCCAGCAGTCTCGGACAGGACACAGATACGCAGTATTTT. Translating it yields CASSLGQDTDTQYF.

This chain connects TRBV27 to TRBJ1-6; D is possibly TRBD1 (6 bases). Trimming left V 5 bases short and J 10 bases short, with 12 bases between. The CDR3 length is 13 residues. CDR1 and CDR2 from the germline V gene are MNHEY and SMNVEV (reference sequence). The CDR3 DNA is TGTGCCAGCAGTGACAGGAGGGGATCACCCCTCCACTTT. It codes for CASSDRRGSPLHF.

The V call is TRBV11-2, the J call TRBJ1-1, with no clear D. The V gene's germline CDR1 is SGHAT and CDR2 FQNNGV. This CDR3 has 17 amino acids. Trimming removed 1 base from V and 0 bases from J, with 15 bases in between. CDR3 in DNA: TGTGCCAGCAGCTTAGCCTCCTTAGGGTTTATGAACACTGAAGCTTTCTTT. It translates to CASSLASLGFMNTEAFF.

The V gene is TRBV20-1, the J gene TRBJ2-3; D not resolved. V was pared by 5 bases and J by 4 bases, with 13 bases between. Germline loops: CDR1 DFQATT, CDR2 SNEGSKA (reference sequence). The CDR3 covers 13 residues. The CDR3 DNA sequence: TGCAGTGCTCGGCCTTTGAGCGCAGATACGCAGTATTTT. Protein: CSARPLSADTQYF.

V gene TRBV10-3 combines with J gene TRBJ1-3; 8 nucleotides agree with TRBD1. Germline CDR1 is ENHRY and CDR2 is SYGVKD. With 7 bases clipped from V and 4 bases from J, the junction kept 15 bases outside the gene matches. This CDR3 is 17 amino acids long. CDR3 residues: CAITSDEDRASGNTIYF. The CDR3 DNA reads as TGTGCCATCACCTCCGACGAGGACAGGGCGTCAGGAAACACCATATATTTT.

The chain employs TRBV3-1 and TRBJ2-7, with 10 bases matching TRBD2. Trimming removed 7 bases from V and 3 bases from J; junction bases left unmatched: 15. The CDR3 is made up of 17 amino acids. Germline assignment: CDR1 LGHDT and CDR2 YNNKEL (reference sequence). This CDR3 is CASTPTGASGGNYEQYF. For the CDR3, the DNA is TGTGCCAGCACCCCAACCGGGGCTAGCGGGGGAAACTACGAGCAGTACTTC.

This clonotype was picked up one time. This sequence joins TRBV12-3 or TRBV12-4 and TRBJ2-4, with a possible D match to TRBD2 (5 bases). V lost 6 bases and J lost 8, with 11 bases in between. This CDR3 region has 12 residues. CDR3: CASSLLGDIQYF. CDR3 in DNA: TGTGCCAGCAGCCTCCTGGGAGACATTCAGTACTTC.

The chain links TRBV12-3 or TRBV12-4 to TRBJ1-1, with D unresolved. V shed 1 base and J shed 8 bases, with 11 bases lying between them. The CDR3 sequence is 13 residues long. The CDR3 protein is CASSLGQILEAFF. CDR3 nucleotide sequence: TGTGCCAGCAGTTTAGGGCAGATACTCGAAGCTTTCTTT.

This clonotype was picked up a small number of times. One end of the junction varies from germline; a read error may be responsible. The rearrangement links TRBV27 to TRBJ1-5; D call uncertain. The CDR3 consists of 15 residues. Germline CDR1 is MNHEY and CDR2 is SMNVEV (reference sequence). CDR3 in amino acids: CASSVSQDKAQPQHF. In nucleotides, the CDR3 is TGTGCCAGCAGTGTATCCCAGGATAAAGCTCAGCCCCAGCATTTT.

The gene calls are TRBV12-3 or TRBV12-4 and TRBJ2-1, with D perhaps TRBD2 (5 bases). This CDR3 spans 14 amino acids. Between the trimmed V and J ends, which lost 5 bases and 2 bases, there was a span of 10 bases. CDR3 sequence: CASSPPGTYNEQFF. The CDR3 DNA follows: TGTGCCAGCAGTCCGCCGGGGACCTACAATGAGCAGTTCTTC.

This clonotype appeared many times. This chain links TRBV12-3 or TRBV12-4 with TRBJ1-1; D gene unclear. The V gene lost 3 bases and the J gene lost 7 bases, with 15 bases spanning the gap. There are 14 residues in the CDR3. The CDR3 is CASSFRSRVREAFF. CDR3 DNA sequence: TGTGCCAGCAGTTTTAGGTCTAGGGTACGTGAAGCTTTCTTT.

The chain has TRBV27 and TRBJ2-1, with TRBD2 matching 8 bases. This CDR3 contains 14 residues. V shed 5 bases, J shed 4 bases, and the junction held 4 bases outside the gene matches. The V gene's germline CDR1 is MNHEY and CDR2 SMNVEV (reference sequence). The CDR3 loop reads CASSTAGGYNEQFF. The DNA of the CDR3 is TGTGCCAGCAGTACCGCGGGGGGTTACAATGAGCAGTTCTTC.

The chain recombines TRBV12-3 or TRBV12-4 with TRBJ2-5; maybe TRBD1 (7 bases). Trimming removed 0 bases at V and 7 bases at J, with 12 bases between. This CDR3 has 14 amino acids. CDR3 residues: CASSLARQGGTQYF. Written as DNA, the CDR3 is TGTGCCAGCAGTTTAGCGCGACAGGGAGGGACCCAGTACTTC.

The chain has TRBV4-1 and TRBJ2-3; D unclear. Germline lookup yields CDR1 MGHRA and CDR2 YSYEKL. V lost 2 bases and J 7 bases, leaving 7 bases between the germline ends. The CDR3 contains 12 residues. CDR3 loop: CASSQNRNTQYF. CDR3 nucleotide sequence: TGCGCCAGCAGCCAAAATAGAAATACGCAGTATTTT.

This chain uses TRBV5-6 with TRBJ2-7; 8 nucleotides agree with TRBD2. The CDR3 is 14 residues long. Trimming at V came to 1 base and at J to 5 bases, leaving 5 bases not matched to a gene. Looked up from germline, CDR1 is SGHDT and CDR2 is YYEEEE. As DNA, the CDR3 is TGTGCCAGCAGCTTGTTAACAGCGGGAGACGAGCAGTACTTC. Translation gives CASSLLTAGDEQYF.

The sample holds a few counts of this clonotype. The gene calls are TRBV24-1 and TRBJ1-5, with D unresolved. This CDR3 is 15 amino acids long. Germline V gene sequence: CDR1 KGHDR, CDR2 SFDVKD. Trimming cost V 9 bases and J 0 bases, with 14 bases left between them. CDR3 sequence reads: CATAHGVYSNQPQHF. CDR3 bases: TGTGCCACCGCACATGGGGTGTATAGCAATCAGCCCCAGCATTTT.

The CDR3, as DNA: TGTGCCAGCAGTTTACAGGAGGGGGGGCCCCAGCATTTT. This codes for CASSLQEGGPQHF. The J gene is TRBJ1-5, the V gene TRBV12-3 or TRBV12-4; a possible D gene is TRBD1 (6 bases). This CDR3 comprises 13 residues. Trimming took off 2 bases at V and 9 bases at J, with 11 bases between the two ends.